The rows below give T cell receptor beta chains drawn from one sample of a study of CD8 T cells in Susac syndrome. Each CDR3 protein gets one entry after TCRdb re-called the immunoSEQ multiplex PCR reads with MiXCR. The table shows around 170,000 distinct CDR3 sequences, with approximately 95% occurring only once. Sequencing was performed on CD8+ T cells from PBMCs. All receptors derive from a human donor with Susac syndrome. Both conserved end residues are part of each CDR3. Each record gives: V gene, clone size, D gene, J gene, CDR3 protein, CDR3 DNA. D genes are given only for firm matches. Expanded clones get a size class; other rows say once, few or many, or leave the size out.

>TRBV20-1|.|.|TRBJ2-3
CSARSIGGPDEYADTQYF
TGCAGTGCTAGAAGCATCGGCGGGCCCGACGAATACGCAGATACGCAGTATTTT
>TRBV28|once|TRBD2|TRBJ2-7
CASSPQGSGDYEQYF
TGTGCCAGCAGTCCGCAAGGAAGCGGGGACTACGAGCAGTACTTC
>TRBV2|once|TRBD1|TRBJ2-1
CASRIDSDRRSYNEQFF
TGTGCCAGCAGGATAGACTCGGACAGGAGATCCTACAATGAGCAGTTCTTC
>TRBV19|.|TRBD2|TRBJ2-5
CASSERTSGRETQYF
TGTGCCAGTAGTGAGAGGACTAGCGGGAGAGAGACCCAGTACTTC
>TRBV7-9|.|TRBD2|TRBJ2-7
CASSLSTSGGYEQYF
TGTGCCAGCAGTTTGTCGACTAGCGGGGGTTACGAGCAGTACTTC
>TRBV9|.|TRBD1|TRBJ1-1
CASKTGGESEAFF
TGTGCCAGCAAAACAGGGGGCGAAAGTGAAGCTTTCTTT
>TRBV10-3|.|TRBD1|TRBJ1-4
CAIRRQGTNEKLFF
TGTGCCATCAGAAGACAGGGGACTAATGAAAAACTGTTTTTT
>TRBV7-9|few|TRBD2|TRBJ2-7
CASSLGGGSYEQYF
TGTGCCAGCAGCTTAGGGGGGGGCTCCTACGAGCAGTACTTC
>TRBV29-1|.|TRBD2|TRBJ2-1
CSAGARTSGISYNEQFF
TGCAGCGCCGGAGCCAGGACTAGCGGGATCTCCTACAATGAGCAGTTCTTC
>TRBV13|.|.|TRBJ2-1
CASSGRQGLRSEQFF
TGTGCCAGCAGCGGTCGGCAGGGCCTGAGGAGTGAGCAGTTCTTC
>TRBV2|.|.|TRBJ2-7
CASRDHPYEQYF
TGTGCCAGCCGGGACCACCCCTACGAGCAGTACTTC
>TRBV3-1|.|.|TRBJ2-7
CASSLTTSDYEQYF
TGTGCCAGCAGCCTGACAACCTCTGACTACGAGCAGTACTTC
>TRBV24-1|.|TRBD1|TRBJ1-2
CATSEPGQVRGYTF
TGTGCCACCAGTGAGCCGGGACAGGTGAGGGGCTACACCTTC
>TRBV20-1|.|.|TRBJ2-7
CSASSFGYSYEQYF
TGCAGTGCTAGTAGTTTCGGCTACTCCTACGAGCAGTACTTC
>TRBV20-1|.|TRBD1|TRBJ2-7
CSANTGGEQYF
TGCAGTGCGAATACAGGGGGCGAGCAGTACTTC
>TRBV11-2|.|.|TRBJ2-3
CASSRDSLDTQYF
TGTGCCAGCAGTCGGGACTCGTTGGATACGCAGTATTTT